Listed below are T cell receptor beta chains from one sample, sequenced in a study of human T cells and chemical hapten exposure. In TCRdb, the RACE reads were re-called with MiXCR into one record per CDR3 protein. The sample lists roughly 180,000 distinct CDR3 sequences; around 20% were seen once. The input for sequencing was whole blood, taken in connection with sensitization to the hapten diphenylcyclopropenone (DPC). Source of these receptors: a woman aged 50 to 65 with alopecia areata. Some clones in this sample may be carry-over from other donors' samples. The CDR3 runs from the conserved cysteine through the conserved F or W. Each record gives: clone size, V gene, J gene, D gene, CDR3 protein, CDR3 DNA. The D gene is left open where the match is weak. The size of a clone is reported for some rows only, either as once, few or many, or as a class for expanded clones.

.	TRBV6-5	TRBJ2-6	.	CASSYESGANVLTF	TGTGCCAGCAGTTACGAGTCTGGGGCCAACGTCCTGACTTTC
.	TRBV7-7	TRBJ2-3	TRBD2	CASSFGLEGTDTQYF	TGTGCTAGCAGTTTTGGACTAGAAGGCACAGATACGCAGTATTTT
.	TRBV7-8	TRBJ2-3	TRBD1	CASSPQGGGTDTQYF	TGTGCCAGCAGCCCCCAAGGGGGCGGCACAGATACGCAGTATTTT
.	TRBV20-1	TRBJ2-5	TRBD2	CSAIPGLAGAWYQETQYF	TGCAGTGCTATACCGGGACTAGCGGGGGCTTGGTACCAAGAGACCCAGTACTTC
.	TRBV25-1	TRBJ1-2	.	CASSDGWGGNYGYTF	TGTGCCAGCAGTGATGGTTGGGGTGGTAACTATGGCTACACCTTC
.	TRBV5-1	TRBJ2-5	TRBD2	CASSLASSGRQETQYF	TGCGCCAGCAGCTTGGCGAGTAGCGGGCGCCAAGAGACCCAGTACTTC
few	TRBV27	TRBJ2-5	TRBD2	CASSLTGGILQETQYF	TGTGCCAGCAGTTTGACGGGAGGGATCCTCCAAGAGACCCAGTACTTC
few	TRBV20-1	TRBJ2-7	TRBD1	CSVWTGDGSEQYF	TGCAGTGTTTGGACAGGGGATGGATCCGAGCAGTACTTC
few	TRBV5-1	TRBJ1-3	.	CASSLGSGSGNTIYF	TGCGCCAGCAGCTTGGGATCCGGCTCTGGAAACACCATATATTTT
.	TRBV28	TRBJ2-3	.	CASSFEGLADTQYF	TGTGCCAGCAGTTTTGAGGGGCTGGCAGATACGCAGTATTTT
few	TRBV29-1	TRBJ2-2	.	CSVDEGDRTGELFF	TGCAGCGTGGATGAGGGGGATCGCACCGGGGAGCTGTTTTTT
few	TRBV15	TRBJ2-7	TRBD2	CATSTSGSIYEQYF	TGTGCCACCAGCACAAGCGGGAGTATCTACGAGCAGTACTTC
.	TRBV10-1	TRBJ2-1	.	CASAGGAGVNEQFF	TGCGCCAGCGCAGGGGGCGCGGGGGTCAATGAGCAGTTCTTC
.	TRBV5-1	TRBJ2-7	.	CASAPQYPYEQYF	TGCGCCAGCGCGCCGCAGTACCCCTACGAGCAGTACTTC
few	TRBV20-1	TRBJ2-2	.	CSAASRNTGELFF	TGCAGTGCTGCTTCTAGAAACACCGGGGAGCTGTTTTTT
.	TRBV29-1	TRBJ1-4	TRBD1	CSVIKDRGDEKLFF	TGCAGCGTGATCAAGGACAGGGGTGATGAAAAACTGTTTTTT
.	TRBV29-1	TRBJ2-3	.	CSGRYRVGPDTQYF	TGCAGCGGACGATACAGGGTTGGGCCAGATACGCAGTATTTT
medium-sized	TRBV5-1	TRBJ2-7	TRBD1	CASRTGNEQYF	TGCGCCAGCAGGACAGGGAACGAGCAGTACTTC
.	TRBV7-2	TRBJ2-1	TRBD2	CASSSPIAGSGNSYNEQFF	TGTGCCAGCAGCTCCCCAATAGCGGGTAGCGGGAACTCCTACAATGAGCAGTTCTTC
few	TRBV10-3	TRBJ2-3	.	CAIRVSQFDGTQYF	TGTGCCATCAGAGTATCCCAGTTCGACGGTACGCAGTATTTT
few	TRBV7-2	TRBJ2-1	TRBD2	CANGLAGGYNEQFF	TGTGCCAACGGACTAGCGGGAGGGTACAATGAGCAGTTCTTC
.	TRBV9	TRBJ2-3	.	CASSAGHAIADADTQYF	TGTGCCAGCAGCGCGGGACACGCAATAGCGGATGCAGATACGCAGTATTTT
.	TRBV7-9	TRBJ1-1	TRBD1	CASSTTGGLTEAFF	TGTGCCAGCAGCACAACAGGGGGCCTCACTGAAGCTTTCTTT
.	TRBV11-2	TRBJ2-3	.	CASSLARGGVTDTQYF	TGTGCCAGCAGCTTAGCTCGTGGGGGAGTAACAGATACGCAGTATTTT
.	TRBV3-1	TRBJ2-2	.	CASSQGKANTGELFF	TGTGCCAGCAGCCAAGGGAAGGCAAACACCGGGGAGCTGTTTTTT
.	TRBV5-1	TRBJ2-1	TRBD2	CASSSSSGRGLGYNEQFF	TGCGCCAGCAGCAGTTCTAGCGGGAGGGGCCTGGGGTACAATGAGCAGTTCTTC
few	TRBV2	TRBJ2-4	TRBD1	CASRRTGQADIQYF	TGTGCCAGCAGGAGGACAGGGCAGGCGGACATTCAGTACTTC
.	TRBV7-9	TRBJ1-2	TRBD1	CASSRTGGDYGYTF	TGTGCCAGCAGCCGGACAGGGGGCGACTATGGCTACACCTTC
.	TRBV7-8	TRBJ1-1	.	CASSLRGSEAFF	TGTGCCAGCAGCTTAAGGGGCAGTGAAGCTTTCTTT
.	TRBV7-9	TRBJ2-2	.	CASSPRGGGPDTGELFF	TGTGCCAGCAGCCCACGTGGGGGGGGCCCGGACACCGGGGAGCTGTTTTTT
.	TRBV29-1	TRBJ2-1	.	CSVVRGVSDEQFF	TGCAGCGTCGTCAGGGGGGTTTCAGATGAGCAGTTCTTC